This T cell receptor (beta chain) was sequenced for a study of graft-versus-host responses after intestinal transplantation (dated by TCRdb to about 2021). The study in broad terms: Multivisceral, liver-intestinal, or isolated intestinal transplants were received by the recipients. Every recipient was given anti-thymocyte globulin induction, followed by roughly 3 years of maintenance tacrolimus and steroids. After intestinal transplantation, graft-versus-host and host-versus-graft alloreactive T cell clones in the graft, circulation and bone marrow were tracked using bulk TCR-beta CDR3 sequencing. To identify alloreactive clones, pre-transplant mixed lymphocyte reaction products were sequenced and then compared with unstimulated pre-transplant donor and recipient T cells. The cohort enrolled 20 to 30 intestinal transplant recipients, one of whom was a retransplant, and 3 patients without pretransplant specimens were excluded. Donor T cell macrochimerism was defined as a peak of at least 4% donor T cells among recipient peripheral blood mononuclear cells. Instead of going to the commercial service, samples from a few later patients were sequenced in-house on an Illumina MiSeq and processed with MiXCR.

The time point tag for this specimen amounts to: cells obtained before transplantation from donor or recipient. CD3+CD4+ and CD3+CD8+ populations were FACS-sorted from unstimulated pre-transplant donor and recipient cells taken from spleen or lymph nodes. To prepare the library, the immunoSEQ multiplex PCR assay was applied. For most patients, genomic DNA was isolated using the Qiagen DNeasy Blood and Tissue Kit and was shipped frozen to Adaptive Biotechnologies for TCR sequencing. For most patients, genomic DNA was subjected to high-throughput TCR-beta CDR3 sequencing by Adaptive Biotechnologies. In the original analysis: Adaptive's ImmunoSEQ software supplied the TCR sequencing data for about 18 patients, while MiXCR and VDJtools were used to process a few other patients. To correct CD4 versus CD8 sorting errors, sequences present in both subsets at a frequency ratio below 5:1 were removed. CDR3 nucleotide sequences shared between donor and recipient were removed because the origin of such sequences could not be assigned. To be classed as alloreactive, a clone needed at least 2-fold expansion over unstimulated cells and a minimum CFSE-low frequency of 0.002% (template counts) or 0.001% (read counts). Mappable clones were those detected in sequenced pre-transplant spleen, lymph node, or MLR CFSE-low populations of the donor or recipient. The cumulative frequency of alloreactive clones was calculated as a percentage of all sequences, weighted by copy number. Entries here come from immuneACCESS through TCRdb and include only in-frame sequences with V and J called. Some clones fail to appear in such tables; in the studies checked, an unresolved V gene covers under half of the shortfall, and the cause of the remainder is unknown. Clone size and the V and J calls come from that table; the DNA yielded D and trimming. Present in this sample are tens of thousands of clones, around 90% of which were seen just once. The ten largest account for more than 7% of the sample.

Beyond this particular receptor, the publication reports: GvH clones were detected in recipient bone marrow, and some appeared earlier in ileal mucosa or blood, consistent with an intestinal mucosal origin. The relatively low number and heterogeneity of intestinal transplant patients limited the conclusions. Peak levels of circulating GvH clones were associated with declines in HvG clones early after transplant. In patients with donor T cell macrochimerism, the allografts had high GvH to HvG T cell clonal ratios.

About this clone itself: Which antigen it targets is not known. Within one base of it there is no much larger clone, and no base qualities were kept.

Inclusive of the bounding cysteine and phenylalanine, the CDR3 is 13 residues long. The sequence is cut down to CDR3 DNA, 39 bases in frame from base 1. CDR1 and CDR2, per the germline V gene, are LGHNA and YNFKEQ. V gives up 0 bases and J gives up 7 bases, and the segment between their germline ends measures 10 bases. Recombination connected TRBV4-2 to TRBJ2-7; a tentative D call is TRBD2 (6 bases match). The clonotype was recovered from a human donor who was the organ donor for an intestinal transplant. This specimen consisted of unstimulated CD8+ T cells sorted from spleen or lymph node cells, obtained before transplant. DNA sequence: TGTGCCAGCAGCCAAGATTATGCGGGGGAGCAGTACTTC. This encodes CASSQDYAGEQYF.